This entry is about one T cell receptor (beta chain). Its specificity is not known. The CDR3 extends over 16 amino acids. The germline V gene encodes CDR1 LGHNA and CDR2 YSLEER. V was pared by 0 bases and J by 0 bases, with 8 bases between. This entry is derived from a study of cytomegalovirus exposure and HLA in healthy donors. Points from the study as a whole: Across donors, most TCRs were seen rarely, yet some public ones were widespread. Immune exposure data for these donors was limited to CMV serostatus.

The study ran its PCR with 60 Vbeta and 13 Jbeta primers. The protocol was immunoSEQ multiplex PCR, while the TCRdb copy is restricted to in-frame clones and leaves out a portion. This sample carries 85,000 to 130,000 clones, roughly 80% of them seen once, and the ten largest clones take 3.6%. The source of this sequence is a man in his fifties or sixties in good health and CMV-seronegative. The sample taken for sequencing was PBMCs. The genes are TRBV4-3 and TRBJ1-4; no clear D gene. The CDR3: CASSQDSRPTNEKLFF. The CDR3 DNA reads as TGCGCCAGCAGCCAAGACTCGCGCCCAACTAATGAAAAACTGTTTTTT.